This T cell receptor (beta chain) comes out of a study of human T cells and chemical hapten exposure. Study-wide findings and caveats: While controls formed fewer of them, expanded TCRs formed significantly more large CDR3 similarity clusters. TCRs above 1 in 1000 frequency did not change with DPC sensitization.

Germline trimming cut 6 bases from V and 4 bases from J; bases unmatched to any gene: 7. CDR1 and CDR2 (germline): ENHRY, SYGVKD. There are 16 residues in the CDR3. Time point in this sample: patch test 3, about 24 weeks after DPC sensitization. The treatment here: therapeutic diphenylcyclopropenone sensitization with weekly scalp DPC. About this clonotype itself: What it binds is not known.

Individual cDNA molecules (in the library) carried attached unique molecular identifiers. The authors' processing: Sequenced samples showed a median of 95,638 TCRs each, with counts running from around 25,000 to 690,000. TCRdb passed the RACE reads through MiXCR, listing each CDR3 protein once. TCRdb, not the original authors, processed these V and J calls. The data contain more than 150,000 distinct CDR3 sequences, about 25% of them singletons. The chain has TRBV10-3 and TRBJ2-2; 11 bases are shared with TRBD2. The source is a woman in her forties with alopecia areata. Some clones in this sample may be carry-over from other donors' samples. This material consisted of whole blood, taken in connection with sensitization to the hapten diphenylcyclopropenone (DPC). CDR3 loop: CAIRKGTSGTTGELFF. As DNA, the CDR3 is TGTGCCATCAGGAAAGGGACTAGCGGTACCACCGGGGAGCTGTTTTTT.